This T cell receptor (beta chain) derives from a study of blood T cell repertoires in COVID-19. This clone was found a few times. Clones were sequenced by immunoSEQ multiplex PCR, and TCRdb holds only the in-frame ones, with some missing. The table has tens of thousands of clones, around 83% seen once; the top ten hold roughly three fifths. Trimming took 0 bases from V and 7 from J, leaving 15 bases between them. This CDR3 has 16 residues. Germline V gene sequence: CDR1 LGHNA, CDR2 YSLEER. Sequenced: peripheral blood. This chain connects TRBV4-3 to TRBJ1-4; D is perhaps TRBD1 (5 bases). The receptor comes from a man between 65 and 85 years old with acute or convalescent COVID-19. CDR3: CASSQDLGQGGEKLFF. CDR3 in DNA: TGCGCCAGCAGCCAAGATTTGGGCCAGGGAGGTGAAAAACTGTTTTTT.